These T cell receptor beta chains were read from a single sample in a study of cytotoxic CD8 clonotypes in ibrutinib-treated CLL. The protocol was immunoSEQ multiplex PCR, while the TCRdb copy is restricted to in-frame clones and leaves out a portion. Among approximately 60,000 clones listed, roughly 54% were seen once. The specimen was PBMCs, collected at disease progression, from a patient treated with ibrutinib. The source is a human donor with chronic lymphocytic leukemia. CDR3s include the opening cysteine and the closing phenylalanine or tryptophan. A D gene is named only where the DNA matches it firmly. Clone sizes are given selectively: once, few, many, or a class where the clone is expanded.

TRBV11-1,.,13,.,TRBJ2-7,CASSRGTNYEQYF,TGTGCCAGCAGCCGCGGGACAAATTACGAGCAGTACTTC
TRBV20-1,.,11,.,TRBJ2-1,CSARDRNEQFF,TGCAGTGCTCGCGACCGCAATGAGCAGTTCTTC
TRBV7-9,few,15,.,TRBJ2-7,CASSLEGRGSGEQYF,TGTGCCAGCAGCTTAGAGGGCAGGGGATCGGGCGAGCAGTACTTC
TRBV9,.,16,TRBD2,TRBJ2-1,CASSVSLAGGTNEQFF,TGTGCCAGCAGCGTATCCCTAGCGGGAGGGACCAATGAGCAGTTCTTC
TRBV27,.,14,TRBD2,TRBJ2-7,CASTRTSGSYEQYF,TGTGCCAGCACCCGGACTAGCGGGAGCTACGAGCAGTACTTC
TRBV6-6,.,13,TRBD1,TRBJ1-2,CASSRDRASGYTF,TGTGCCAGCAGTCGGGACAGGGCGAGTGGCTACACCTTC
TRBV28,once,13,.,TRBJ1-2,CASSPPTVAGYTF,TGTGCCAGCAGTCCACCGACAGTCGCTGGCTACACCTTC
TRBV7-9,once,15,TRBD2,TRBJ2-1,CASSLGGHPYNEQFF,TGTGCCAGCAGTCTGGGAGGGCACCCCTACAATGAGCAGTTCTTC
TRBV9,many,15,.,TRBJ1-5,CASSVGGSSNQPQHF,TGTGCCAGCAGCGTAGGAGGATCTAGCAATCAGCCCCAGCATTTT
TRBV30,few,15,TRBD1,TRBJ1-5,CAWSDRGLSNQPQHF,TGTGCCTGGAGCGACAGGGGGCTTAGCAATCAGCCCCAGCATTTT
TRBV10-3,.,12,.,TRBJ1-2,CAISEQYYGYTF,TGTGCCATCAGTGAACAATACTATGGCTACACCTTC
TRBV14,.,13,.,TRBJ2-7,CASSPRVAGEQYF,TGTGCCAGCAGCCCCCGAGTAGCAGGAGAGCAGTACTTC
TRBV7-8,.,16,TRBD1,TRBJ2-5,CASSGRTGSIKETQYF,TGTGCCAGCAGCGGGAGGACAGGGTCTATCAAAGAGACCCAGTACTTC
TRBV5-6,.,14,.,TRBJ1-5,CASSSMGQNQPQHF,TGTGCCAGCAGCTCGATGGGTCAAAATCAGCCCCAGCATTTT
TRBV7-9,once,15,.,TRBJ2-2,CASSFGTLNTGELFF,TGTGCCAGCAGCTTTGGGACACTAAACACCGGGGAGCTGTTTTTT
TRBV11-2,.,12,.,TRBJ2-2,CASSFGTLELFF,TGTGCCAGCAGCTTCGGGACTCTGGAGCTGTTTTTT
TRBV13,.,14,.,TRBJ1-2,CASSHRALNYGYTF,TGTGCCAGCAGCCACAGGGCTCTTAACTATGGCTACACCTTC
TRBV13,many,14,.,TRBJ1-2,CASSEFGPGRAYTF,TGTGCCAGCAGCGAGTTTGGCCCCGGAAGGGCCTACACCTTC
TRBV7-2,.,15,TRBD2,TRBJ2-1,CASSVPGLANNEQFF,TGTGCCAGCAGCGTCCCGGGACTAGCCAACAATGAGCAGTTCTTC
TRBV28,.,13,TRBD1,TRBJ2-7,CASSDRGYNEQYF,TGTGCCAGCAGTGACAGGGGTTATAACGAGCAGTACTTC
TRBV28,.,16,.,TRBJ2-5,CASSLNGLSNQETQYF,TGTGCCAGCAGTTTAAACGGACTCTCGAACCAAGAGACCCAGTACTTC
TRBV29-1,.,14,TRBD1,TRBJ2-3,CSVDGTGRGDTQYF,TGCAGCGTTGATGGGACAGGGAGAGGAGATACGCAGTATTTT
TRBV7-3,.,15,TRBD2,TRBJ2-7,CASSATSGSRYEQYF,TGTGCCAGCAGCGCAACTAGCGGGAGTAGGTACGAGCAGTACTTC
TRBV27,few,12,.,TRBJ1-6,CASSLSRTVLHF,TGTGCCAGCAGTTTAAGTCGGACCGTCCTCCACTTT
TRBV18,.,17,.,TRBJ2-6,CASSPKVQLSGANVLTF,TGTGCCAGCTCACCAAAGGTACAGCTCTCTGGGGCCAACGTCCTGACTTTC
TRBV7-9,.,15,.,TRBJ1-1,CASSKIKGTMGEAFF,TGTGCCAGCAGCAAAATCAAAGGGACGATGGGCGAAGCTTTCTTT
TRBV2,few,12,.,TRBJ2-2,CARRLGPGELFF,TGTGCCAGGAGACTAGGACCCGGGGAGCTGTTTTTT
TRBV14,.,13,.,TRBJ1-2,CASSPIRNYGYTF,TGTGCCAGCAGCCCTATCAGGAACTATGGCTACACCTTC
TRBV6-4,.,15,.,TRBJ2-3,CASSAGQGGTDTQYF,TGTGCCAGCAGTGCGGGGCAGGGTGGTACAGATACGCAGTATTTT
TRBV2,few,16,TRBD2,TRBJ2-3,CASITAGGLMSDTQYF,TGTGCCAGCATTACGGCGGGGGGGCTGATGTCAGATACGCAGTATTTT
TRBV5-1,.,15,TRBD1,TRBJ2-7,CASSLEGQDPYEQYF,TGCGCCAGCAGCTTGGAAGGACAGGACCCCTACGAGCAGTACTTC
TRBV6-4,.,13,.,TRBJ1-4,CASSAGWEEKLFF,TGTGCCAGCAGTGCTGGTTGGGAAGAAAAACTGTTTTTT
TRBV7-2,.,16,.,TRBJ1-3,CASSPRPVISGNTIYF,TGTGCCAGCAGCCCGAGACCCGTCATCTCTGGAAACACCATATATTTT